This paragraph covers one T cell receptor beta chain sequence. The antigen remains undetermined. This sample was included in a study of early T cells in non-severe SARS-CoV-2 infection. Overall study context: From unsorted whole blood, bulk RNA was sequenced, and the chains remained unpaired.

The library protocol tagged individual cDNA molecules with unique molecular identifiers. TCRdb reanalysed the 5' RACE reads using MiXCR and keeps one entry per CDR3 protein. The sample lists about 80,000 distinct CDR3 sequences, 9.5% to 15% occurring once. Study observations and caveats: The study's VDJdb matching favored anti-spike CD8 responses and missed private and CD4 specificities.

Sequencing was performed on whole blood, taken at baseline. The receptor was derived from an adult who was a healthcare worker with PCR-confirmed SARS-CoV-2 infection or an uninfected control (not recorded which). The donor label of this sample is uncertain.

The DNA for the CDR3 is TGTGCCAGTAGTAGGGCTTCTATCACAACTAACTATGGCTACACCTTC. As protein: CASSRASITTNYGYTF. The chain joins TRBV19 to TRBJ1-2, with D unresolved. The CDR3 has 16 residues. CDR1 is LNHDA and CDR2 is SQIVND in the germline V gene (reference sequence). The V and J ends lost 4 bases and 0 bases respectively, with 15 bases between them. The whole variable domain, remainder taken from reference TRBV19 and TRBJ1-2, is DGGITQSPKYLFRKEGQNVTLSCEQNLNHDAMYWYRQDPGQGLRLIYYSQIVNDFQKGDIAEGYSVSREKKESFPLTVTSAQKNPTAFYLCASSRASITTNYGYTFGSGTRLTVV.